This TCR beta chain emerged from a study of cytomegalovirus exposure and HLA in healthy donors. Notes on the study in general: Earlier analysis found most TCR beta V segments productive about 90% or about 30% of the time. In a later analysis, HLA-associated beta chains showed higher expansion and lower generation probabilities than comparable chains. The classifier reportedly diagnosed cytomegalovirus status with high sensitivity and specificity. When presence/absence was analysed, sequencing depth was taken to be roughly uniform across donors.

This clone was detected a few times. Its matching antigen is unknown. CDR3 length: 14 amino acids. Trimming left V 1 base short and J 7 bases short, with 11 bases between. CDR1 LNHDA and CDR2 SQIVND come from the germline V gene (reference sequence). PCR employed 60 Vbeta and 13 Jbeta primers. Profiling relied on immunoSEQ multiplex PCR, and the TCRdb table lists in-frame clones only, not all of them. Here the sample spans 140,000 to 150,000 clones, roughly 71% being singletons. The rearrangement joins TRBV19 to TRBJ1-5, with a tentative D call TRBD1 (5 bases). The clonotype comes from a man aged 30-40 years in good health and CMV-seronegative. Source material: PBMCs. In DNA form, the CDR3 reads TGTGCCAGTAGTATAGGGGGGAGGGACCAGCCCCAGCATTTT. It encodes CASSIGGRDQPQHF.